The rows below give T cell receptor beta chains drawn from one sample of a study of CD8+ T cells in alopecia areata. Sequenced by immunoSEQ multiplex PCR; TCRdb stores in-frame clones only, minus some. This sample has approximately 98,000 clones, with around 59% found just once. Input material: CD8+ T cells sorted from blood. These receptors originate from a human donor in good health. The CDR3 runs from the conserved cysteine through the conserved F or W. The D gene is left open where the match is weak. A clone size is listed for some rows: how often the clone was seen (once, few, many), or a class if it is expanded.

d_gene: .; len: 14; j_gene: TRBJ2-5; abundance: .; v_gene: TRBV14; CDR3nt: TGTGCCAGCAGCCCTCAGGGGAGAGGGGAGACCCAGTACTTC; CDR3aa: CASSPQGRGETQYF
d_gene: .; len: 12; j_gene: TRBJ2-7; abundance: .; v_gene: TRBV9; CDR3nt: TGTGCCAGCAGCGGAGATTCCTACGAGCAGTACTTC; CDR3aa: CASSGDSYEQYF
d_gene: .; len: 16; j_gene: TRBJ2-7; abundance: .; v_gene: TRBV30; CDR3nt: TGTGCCCTGGTACTAATCCGGGACGGCGTCTCCTACGAGCAGTACTTC; CDR3aa: CALVLIRDGVSYEQYF
d_gene: TRBD2; len: 18; j_gene: TRBJ2-7; abundance: .; v_gene: TRBV7-6; CDR3nt: TGTGCCAGCAGCTTAGATGTACTAGCGGGGGGACCCTCCTACGAGCAGTACTTC; CDR3aa: CASSLDVLAGGPSYEQYF
d_gene: TRBD1; len: 16; j_gene: TRBJ1-2; abundance: medium-sized; v_gene: TRBV6-5; CDR3nt: TGTGCCAGCAGTTACTCGAGTTCCACAGGGGGCTATGGCTACACCTTC; CDR3aa: CASSYSSSTGGYGYTF
d_gene: .; len: 14; j_gene: TRBJ2-7; abundance: .; v_gene: TRBV11-2; CDR3nt: TGTGCCAGCAGCTCAGGGACGGGAGCCTACGAGCAGTACTTC; CDR3aa: CASSSGTGAYEQYF
d_gene: TRBD1; len: 15; j_gene: TRBJ2-7; abundance: .; v_gene: TRBV30; CDR3nt: TGTGCCTGGAGTGTAGTCGGGACAGGGCGTCCCGAGCAGTACTTC; CDR3aa: CAWSVVGTGRPEQYF
d_gene: .; len: 13; j_gene: TRBJ2-1; abundance: .; v_gene: TRBV6-5; CDR3nt: TGTGCCAGCAGTACGGGGGACTACAATGAGCAGTTCTTC; CDR3aa: CASSTGDYNEQFF
d_gene: .; len: 17; j_gene: TRBJ2-2; abundance: .; v_gene: TRBV25-1; CDR3nt: TGTGCCAGCAGTGAATACGAGACAGTCATAAACACCGGGGAGCTGTTTTTT; CDR3aa: CASSEYETVINTGELFF
d_gene: TRBD2; len: 15; j_gene: TRBJ2-2; abundance: .; v_gene: TRBV2; CDR3nt: TGTGCCAGCAGCCTAGCGGGGGACAACACCGGGGAGCTGTTTTTT; CDR3aa: CASSLAGDNTGELFF
d_gene: .; len: 13; j_gene: TRBJ1-1; abundance: .; v_gene: TRBV5-6; CDR3nt: TGTGCCAGCAGCTTTGGTCAGAGCACTGAAGCTTTCTTT; CDR3aa: CASSFGQSTEAFF
d_gene: TRBD1; len: 14; j_gene: TRBJ1-1; abundance: .; v_gene: TRBV6-5; CDR3nt: TGTGCCAGCAGTCCTGGGACAGCTAACACTGAAGCTTTCTTT; CDR3aa: CASSPGTANTEAFF
d_gene: .; len: 14; j_gene: TRBJ2-3; abundance: .; v_gene: TRBV15; CDR3nt: TGTGCCACCAGCAGAGATCGAATCGCAGATACGCAGTATTTT; CDR3aa: CATSRDRIADTQYF
d_gene: .; len: 15; j_gene: TRBJ1-2; abundance: .; v_gene: TRBV2; CDR3nt: TGTGCCAGCACCCTAGCGGGGGGGCTCGGCTATGGCTACACCTTC; CDR3aa: CASTLAGGLGYGYTF
d_gene: TRBD1; len: 14; j_gene: TRBJ1-1; abundance: .; v_gene: TRBV27; CDR3nt: TGTGCCAGCAGTTGGGACAGAATGAACACTGAAGCTTTCTTT; CDR3aa: CASSWDRMNTEAFF
d_gene: .; len: 16; j_gene: TRBJ2-3; abundance: once; v_gene: TRBV4-1; CDR3nt: TGCGCCAGCACCAAAGAGGGGGGCCTCGAGCCCGATACGCAGTATTTT; CDR3aa: CASTKEGGLEPDTQYF
d_gene: .; len: 16; j_gene: TRBJ2-1; abundance: .; v_gene: TRBV13; CDR3nt: TGTGCCAGCAGCTTGGTCTCCGAGGCGGGGGCCAATGAGCAGTTCTTC; CDR3aa: CASSLVSEAGANEQFF
d_gene: .; len: 16; j_gene: TRBJ1-2; abundance: few; v_gene: TRBV28; CDR3nt: TGTGCCAGCAGTTTCCCGCAAGATACAGGGATGTATGGCTACACCTTC; CDR3aa: CASSFPQDTGMYGYTF
d_gene: .; len: 15; j_gene: TRBJ1-1; abundance: few; v_gene: TRBV5-1; CDR3nt: TGCGCCAGCAGCTTGGACGGCAGTTTGAACACTGAAGCTTTCTTT; CDR3aa: CASSLDGSLNTEAFF
d_gene: .; len: 15; j_gene: TRBJ2-1; abundance: few; v_gene: TRBV28; CDR3nt: TGTGCCAGCAGTTTTGTGCCCGGGACGGCAAATGAGCAGTTCTTC; CDR3aa: CASSFVPGTANEQFF
d_gene: .; len: 13; j_gene: TRBJ2-7; abundance: .; v_gene: TRBV15; CDR3nt: TGTGCCACCAGCAGGGAAGGGACACGGGAGCAGTACTTC; CDR3aa: CATSREGTREQYF
d_gene: .; len: 12; j_gene: TRBJ1-1; abundance: .; v_gene: TRBV13; CDR3nt: TGTGCCAGCACCTTCGGCAACGCTGAAGCTTTCTTT; CDR3aa: CASTFGNAEAFF
d_gene: TRBD1; len: 16; j_gene: TRBJ1-1; abundance: few; v_gene: TRBV7-9; CDR3nt: TGTGCCAGCAGCGGGGGACAGGTTTACGCTATGGCTGAAGCTTTCTTT; CDR3aa: CASSGGQVYAMAEAFF
d_gene: TRBD2; len: 16; j_gene: TRBJ2-5; abundance: few; v_gene: TRBV15; CDR3nt: TGTGCCACCAGCAGAGATCGGTCCGGGGGGGCGGAGACCCAGTACTTC; CDR3aa: CATSRDRSGGAETQYF
d_gene: .; len: 15; j_gene: TRBJ2-5; abundance: .; v_gene: TRBV13; CDR3nt: TGTGCCAGCAGCTCTCGCGCTTTAGCGAGCGAGACCCAGTACTTC; CDR3aa: CASSSRALASETQYF
d_gene: .; len: 11; j_gene: TRBJ1-1; abundance: .; v_gene: TRBV2; CDR3nt: TGTGCCAGCAGTGAAGCAGATGAAGCTTTCTTT; CDR3aa: CASSEADEAFF
d_gene: .; len: 17; j_gene: TRBJ1-1; abundance: few; v_gene: TRBV5-6; CDR3nt: TGTGCCAGCAGCTTGGTCTTCCCATCTACCCGGGGCACTGAAGCTTTCTTT; CDR3aa: CASSLVFPSTRGTEAFF
d_gene: .; len: 17; j_gene: TRBJ1-1; abundance: .; v_gene: TRBV4-3; CDR3nt: TGCGCCAGCAGCCAAGATCGACTCGGGACACAGAACACTGAAGCTTTCTTT; CDR3aa: CASSQDRLGTQNTEAFF
d_gene: .; len: 16; j_gene: TRBJ2-3; abundance: .; v_gene: TRBV7-8; CDR3nt: TGTGCCAGCAGCTACGGCCGGGCTGTATTTTCAGATACGCAGTATTTT; CDR3aa: CASSYGRAVFSDTQYF
d_gene: TRBD1; len: 15; j_gene: TRBJ2-1; abundance: .; v_gene: TRBV13; CDR3nt: TGTGCCAGCAGCGCCTCGGGACAGGGTACCCATGAGCAGTTCTTC; CDR3aa: CASSASGQGTHEQFF
d_gene: .; len: 14; j_gene: TRBJ1-2; abundance: once; v_gene: TRBV2; CDR3nt: TGTGCCAGCAGTGAAGGACAGTCTAACTATGGCTACACCTTC; CDR3aa: CASSEGQSNYGYTF
d_gene: TRBD1; len: 16; j_gene: TRBJ1-1; abundance: .; v_gene: TRBV4-1; CDR3nt: TGCGCCAGCAGCCACCTATACGGACAGGGGAAGACTGAAGCTTTCTTT; CDR3aa: CASSHLYGQGKTEAFF
d_gene: .; len: 14; j_gene: TRBJ1-1; abundance: .; v_gene: TRBV6-1; CDR3nt: TGTGCCAGCAGTGAAGCGTGGGGGAACACTGAAGCTTTCTTT; CDR3aa: CASSEAWGNTEAFF
d_gene: TRBD1; len: 18; j_gene: TRBJ1-2; abundance: .; v_gene: TRBV7-2; CDR3nt: TGTGCCAGCAGCTTAAGGTCAAGGGGACAGAAGACCTCCTATGGCTACACCTTC; CDR3aa: CASSLRSRGQKTSYGYTF
d_gene: .; len: 17; j_gene: TRBJ2-1; abundance: .; v_gene: TRBV9; CDR3nt: TGTGCCAGCAGCGTAGCTTCAAAGGGGTCATCCTACAATGAGCAGTTCTTC; CDR3aa: CASSVASKGSSYNEQFF
d_gene: .; len: 14; j_gene: TRBJ1-1; abundance: .; v_gene: TRBV30; CDR3nt: TGTGCCTGGTCAAACGTGGGCTTGGGCACTGAAGCTTTCTTT; CDR3aa: CAWSNVGLGTEAFF
d_gene: .; len: 15; j_gene: TRBJ2-7; abundance: .; v_gene: TRBV7-9; CDR3nt: TGTGCCAGCAGCCGAGGGGGAGGACCTAACTACGAGCAGTACTTC; CDR3aa: CASSRGGGPNYEQYF
d_gene: .; len: 14; j_gene: TRBJ2-7; abundance: .; v_gene: TRBV7-2; CDR3nt: TGTGCCAGCAGCCGACCGGGAATCTCCTACGAGCAGTACTTC; CDR3aa: CASSRPGISYEQYF
d_gene: .; len: 14; j_gene: TRBJ1-4; abundance: .; v_gene: TRBV6-6; CDR3nt: TGTGCCAGCAGTTTCTATGAGGACGGTGAAAAACTGTTTTTT; CDR3aa: CASSFYEDGEKLFF
d_gene: .; len: 14; j_gene: TRBJ1-2; abundance: few; v_gene: TRBV5-6; CDR3nt: TGTGCCAGCAGCCCAGGACAGACGACCTATGGCTACACCTTC; CDR3aa: CASSPGQTTYGYTF
d_gene: .; len: 15; j_gene: TRBJ1-1; abundance: .; v_gene: TRBV6-1; CDR3nt: TGTGCCAGCAGTGAAGGTCCAGAACAGAACACTGAAGCTTTCTTT; CDR3aa: CASSEGPEQNTEAFF
d_gene: TRBD1; len: 13; j_gene: TRBJ1-2; abundance: few; v_gene: TRBV13; CDR3nt: TGTGCCAGCAGCTCAGACAGGGTTTATGGCTACACCTTC; CDR3aa: CASSSDRVYGYTF
d_gene: .; len: 13; j_gene: TRBJ1-2; abundance: few; v_gene: TRBV23-1; CDR3nt: TGCGCCAGCCCGAGGCAGGGAGGTCATGGCTACACCTTC; CDR3aa: CASPRQGGHGYTF
d_gene: .; len: 13; j_gene: TRBJ2-5; abundance: .; v_gene: TRBV19; CDR3nt: TGTGCCACCACGGGATACCTCGAGGAGACCCAGTACTTC; CDR3aa: CATTGYLEETQYF
d_gene: .; len: 15; j_gene: TRBJ2-5; abundance: .; v_gene: TRBV13; CDR3nt: TGTGCCAGCAGCTTAGGGAGGCGGTTTCAAGAGACCCAGTACTTC; CDR3aa: CASSLGRRFQETQYF
d_gene: .; len: 13; j_gene: TRBJ2-4; abundance: .; v_gene: TRBV13; CDR3nt: TGTGCCAGCAGCTCAATAGCCAAAAACATTCAGTACTTC; CDR3aa: CASSSIAKNIQYF
d_gene: .; len: 15; j_gene: TRBJ2-5; abundance: .; v_gene: TRBV7-9; CDR3nt: TGTGCCAGCAGCGCTATAGCGGAAGGGGAAGAGACCCAGTACTTC; CDR3aa: CASSAIAEGEETQYF
d_gene: TRBD2; len: 15; j_gene: TRBJ2-1; abundance: .; v_gene: TRBV4-1; CDR3nt: TGCGCCAGCAGCCAAGATCTGACTAGCGGGGGGGAGCAGTTCTTC; CDR3aa: CASSQDLTSGGEQFF
d_gene: .; len: 15; j_gene: TRBJ2-2; abundance: .; v_gene: TRBV5-6; CDR3nt: TGTGCCAGCAGCTTGGTCGCCCCGAACACCGGGGAGCTGTTTTTT; CDR3aa: CASSLVAPNTGELFF
d_gene: .; len: 13; j_gene: TRBJ2-4; abundance: once; v_gene: TRBV5-4; CDR3nt: TGTGCCAGCAGCTTGCGGGGTGAAAACATTCAGTACTTC; CDR3aa: CASSLRGENIQYF
d_gene: .; len: 12; j_gene: TRBJ1-3; abundance: .; v_gene: TRBV11-2; CDR3nt: TGTGCCAGCAGCGTACCTGGAAACACCATATATTTT; CDR3aa: CASSVPGNTIYF
d_gene: .; len: 18; j_gene: TRBJ2-5; abundance: few; v_gene: TRBV7-9; CDR3nt: TGTGCCAGCAGCTTAGCGGATGGGCTCTCGGGGGAGCAAGAGACCCAGTACTTC; CDR3aa: CASSLADGLSGEQETQYF
d_gene: TRBD2; len: 12; j_gene: TRBJ2-1; abundance: .; v_gene: TRBV30; CDR3nt: TGTGCCTGGAGTCTAGCGGGGGTCGGGGAGTTCTTC; CDR3aa: CAWSLAGVGEFF
d_gene: .; len: 14; j_gene: TRBJ2-1; abundance: .; v_gene: TRBV11-2; CDR3nt: TGTGCCAGCAGCCCCTTCCCGGGACTCAATGAGCAGTTCTTC; CDR3aa: CASSPFPGLNEQFF